This T cell receptor beta chain derives from a study of shared clonotypes between healthy human individuals. The V segment lost 6 bases and the J segment 4 bases; nucleotides outside the gene matches: 8. Germline lookup yields CDR1 MDHEN and CDR2 SYDVKM. This CDR3 is 15 amino acids long. The study's findings and limits: Sequencing depth was expected to affect clonotype sharing among donors.

Concerning this clone: The antigen remains undetermined.

In the original workflow: Quality scores were absent from the junction-only immunoSEQ sequences, so filtering differed. Libraries were prepared by immunoSEQ multiplex PCR; TCRdb keeps only in-frame clonotypes and omits some of them. The V and J calls and clone size are taken from that table; D and trimming were inferred from the DNA. The data hold 1,500,000 or so clones, with just under 99% observed a single time. The chain combines TRBV28 with TRBJ1-5; TRBD1 aligns across 8 bases. This sequence originates from a man aged 30 to 39 in good health. The sample was naive CD4+ T cells sorted from blood. Subset meaning: CD45RA+ positively selected. The CDR3 protein is CASSSRDRINQPQHF. In nucleotides, the CDR3 is TGTGCCAGCAGCAGCCGGGACAGGATTAATCAGCCCCAGCATTTT. The complete variable domain, with remaining parts taken from reference TRBV28 and TRBJ1-5, reads DVKVTQSSRYLVKRTGEKVFLECVQDMDHENMFWYRQDPGLGLRLIYFSYDVKMKEKGDIPEGYSVSREKKERFSLILESASTNQTSMYLCASSSRDRINQPQHFGDGTRLSIL.